Listed below are T cell receptor beta chains from one sample, sequenced in a study of blood T cell repertoires in COVID-19. Profiling relied on immunoSEQ multiplex PCR, and the TCRdb table lists in-frame clones only, not all of them. The sample gives more than 300,000 clones, 85% to 90% of which show up once; roughly a tenth is in the top ten. Input material: PBMCs or T cells enriched from blood (not recorded which). All receptors derive from a woman between 18 and 29 years old who had recovered from COVID-19. The CDR3 runs from the conserved cysteine through the conserved F or W. D genes are given only for firm matches. Rows may omit the clone size; those that give it use once, few, many or a size class.

>-|TRBV5-1|few|TRBJ2-3
CASSLAGATTDTQYF
TGCGCCAGCAGCTTGGCAGGGGCAACCACAGATACGCAGTATTTT
>TRBD2|TRBV7-9|-|TRBJ2-1
CASSPSGSSYNEQFF
TGTGCCAGCAGCCCCAGCGGGAGCTCCTACAATGAGCAGTTCTTC
>-|TRBV4-1|-|TRBJ1-3
CASSLRWGGNEGNTIYF
TGCGCCAGCAGCCTGCGGTGGGGAGGGAATGAAGGAAACACCATATATTTT
>TRBD1|TRBV6-5|once|TRBJ2-7
CASSDRGYEQYF
TGTGCCAGCAGCGACAGGGGTTACGAGCAGTACTTC
>TRBD1|TRBV4-2|-|TRBJ1-2
CASSPQGAARGYTF
TGTGCCAGCAGCCCCCAGGGGGCGGCTAGGGGCTACACCTTC
>TRBD1|TRBV27|-|TRBJ2-1
CASSLSRTGGNNEQFF
TGTGCCAGCAGTTTATCGCGCACAGGGGGTAACAATGAGCAGTTCTTC
>-|TRBV10-2|-|TRBJ1-4
CASSESWGGSTNEKLFF
TGCGCCAGCAGTGAGTCGTGGGGCGGATCAACTAATGAAAAACTGTTTTTT
>TRBD1|TRBV3-1/TRBV3-2|-|TRBJ1-2
CASSQDIRDRGNGYTF
TGTGCCAGCAGCCAAGATATCCGGGACAGGGGAAATGGCTACACCTTC
>-|TRBV15|-|TRBJ1-3
CATSRTQGTIYF
TGTGCCACCAGCAGGACCCAGGGCACCATATATTTT
>TRBD2|TRBV3-1/TRBV3-2|-|TRBJ2-7
CASSPGLADYEQYF
TGTGCCAGCAGCCCGGGACTAGCGGATTACGAGCAGTACTTC
>TRBD2|TRBV24-1|-|TRBJ2-7
CATSATSSGTIYEQYF
TGTGCCACCAGTGCAACCTCTAGCGGGACGATCTACGAGCAGTACTTC
>TRBD1|TRBV2|-|TRBJ1-2
CASSDPRTGSLVGYTF
TGTGCCAGCAGTGACCCAAGGACAGGGTCCCTCGTCGGCTACACCTTC
>-|TRBV28|-|TRBJ2-7
CASSLGSELAYEQYF
TGTGCCAGCAGTTTAGGTTCTGAGCTGGCCTACGAGCAGTACTTC
>-|TRBV18|once|TRBJ1-3
CASSRDSNSGNTIYF
TGTGCCAGCTCACGTGACAGTAACTCTGGAAACACCATATATTTT
>TRBD1|TRBV7-3|-|TRBJ1-6
CASSPSGTDNSPLHF
TGTGCCAGCAGCCCTTCCGGGACAGATAATTCACCCCTCCACTTT